A selection of T cell receptor beta chains follows, all from one sample in a study of blood T cell repertoires in COVID-19. The assay was immunoSEQ multiplex PCR, and TCRdb's table has in-frame clones only and misses some. The sample lists under 200,000 clones, approximately 86% occurring once. Material for sequencing was PBMCs or T cells enriched from blood (not recorded which). Receptors were obtained from a man aged 55 to 70 who had recovered from COVID-19. Both conserved end residues are part of each CDR3. D genes are given only for firm matches. Clone sizes are given selectively: once, few, many, or a class where the clone is expanded.

>-|TRBD2|TRBJ2-5|TRBV7-9
CASRFLAGETQYF
TGTGCCAGCAGATTTCTAGCGGGTGAGACCCAGTACTTC
>-|TRBD2|TRBJ2-7|TRBV27
CASSHRGVGEQYF
TGTGCCAGCAGCCATCGGGGGGTAGGAGAGCAGTACTTC
>-|-|TRBJ1-1|TRBV2
CASSRRTVTEAFF
TGTGCCAGCAGCCGAAGGACAGTCACTGAAGCTTTCTTT
>-|-|TRBJ2-7|TRBV2
CASRKPEGVRYEQYF
TGTGCCAGCAGGAAACCCGAGGGGGTGCGCTACGAGCAGTACTTC
>few|-|TRBJ2-4|TRBV5-1
CASSPRGLAKNIQYF
TGCGCCAGCAGCCCGAGGGGGTTAGCCAAAAACATTCAGTACTTC
>-|TRBD2|TRBJ2-1|TRBV7-3
CASSLTGTSGSEQFF
TGTGCCAGCAGCTTGACCGGGACTAGCGGGAGTGAGCAGTTCTTC
>-|TRBD2|TRBJ2-2|TRBV5-1
CASSLWWDTSGNTGELFF
TGCGCCAGCAGCTTGTGGTGGGACACTAGCGGGAACACCGGGGAGCTGTTTTTT
>-|-|TRBJ1-2|TRBV6-5
CASSGGRVFTF
TGTGCCAGCAGCGGAGGAAGGGTTTTCACCTTC
>-|-|TRBJ2-3|TRBV3-1/TRBV3-2
CASSQKKTGTDTQYF
TGTGCCAGCAGCCAAAAAAAGACAGGCACAGATACGCAGTATTTT
>-|TRBD2|TRBJ2-1|TRBV14
CASSRLPGTSGGRATYNEQFF
TGTGCCAGCAGCCGGCTTCCGGGGACTAGCGGGGGCCGAGCCACCTACAATGAGCAGTTCTTC
>-|TRBD1|TRBJ1-4|TRBV18
CASSPQGALKEKLFF
TGTGCCAGCTCACCTCAGGGGGCTCTTAAAGAAAAACTGTTTTTT
>-|TRBD2|TRBJ2-1|TRBV29-1
CSADPGLAGSSYNEQFF
TGCAGCGCGGATCCGGGGCTAGCGGGGAGCTCCTACAATGAGCAGTTCTTC
>-|-|TRBJ2-1|TRBV6-5
CASSYSRRSSYNEQFF
TGTGCCAGCAGTTACTCGAGAAGGAGCTCCTACAATGAGCAGTTCTTC
>-|-|TRBJ2-7|TRBV2
CASSEALRQGKQYF
TGTGCCAGCAGTGAAGCGCTTCGGCAGGGCAAGCAGTACTTC
>once|TRBD1|TRBJ1-5|TRBV19
CASSPRDRGIGNQPQHF
TGTGCCAGTAGTCCGCGGGACAGGGGAATAGGCAATCAGCCCCAGCATTTT
>-|-|TRBJ1-1|TRBV9
CASSVEDIFGTEAFF
TGTGCCAGCAGCGTAGAAGACATTTTTGGCACTGAAGCTTTCTTT
>-|-|TRBJ2-7|TRBV3-1/TRBV3-2
CASSHRTPGYEQYF
TGTGCCAGCAGCCATAGAACTCCGGGCTACGAGCAGTACTTC
>-|-|TRBJ1-1|TRBV5-1
CASSLEGAAFF
TGCGCCAGCAGCTTGGAGGGAGCAGCTTTCTTT
>-|TRBD1|TRBJ1-2|TRBV3-1/TRBV3-2
CASSQEATGDYGYTF
TGTGCCAGCAGCCAAGAAGCGACAGGGGACTATGGCTACACCTTC
>-|TRBD2|TRBJ2-5|TRBV7-3
CASSPGTSGKETQYF
TGTGCCAGCAGCCCCGGGACTAGCGGAAAAGAGACCCAGTACTTC
>many|TRBD1|TRBJ1-5|TRBV19
CASTLQGPNSNQPQHF
TGTGCCAGTACCCTACAGGGGCCGAATAGCAATCAGCCCCAGCATTTT
>-|-|TRBJ2-3|TRBV7-3
CASSLGSTDTQYF
TGTGCCAGCAGCTTAGGGAGTACAGATACGCAGTATTTT